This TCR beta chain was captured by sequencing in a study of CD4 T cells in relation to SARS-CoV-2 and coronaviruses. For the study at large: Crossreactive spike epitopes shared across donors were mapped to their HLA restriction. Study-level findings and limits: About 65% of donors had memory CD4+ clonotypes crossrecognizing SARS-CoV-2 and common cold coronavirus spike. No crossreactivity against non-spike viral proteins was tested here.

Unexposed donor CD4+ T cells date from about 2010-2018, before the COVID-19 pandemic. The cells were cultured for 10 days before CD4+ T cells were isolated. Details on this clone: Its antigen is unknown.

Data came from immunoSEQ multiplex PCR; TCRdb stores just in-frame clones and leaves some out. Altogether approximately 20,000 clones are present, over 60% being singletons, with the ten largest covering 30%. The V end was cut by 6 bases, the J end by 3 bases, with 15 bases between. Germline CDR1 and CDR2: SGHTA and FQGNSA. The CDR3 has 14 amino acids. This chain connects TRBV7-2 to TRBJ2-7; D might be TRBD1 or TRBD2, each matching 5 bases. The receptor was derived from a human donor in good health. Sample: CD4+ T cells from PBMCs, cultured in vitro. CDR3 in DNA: TGTGCCAGCAGATCTACCGGGACGCACTACGAGCAGTACTTC. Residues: CASRSTGTHYEQYF.